The 5 T cell receptor beta chains below were found in one sample sequenced in a study of blood T cell repertoires in COVID-19. Assay used: immunoSEQ multiplex PCR; TCRdb lists only in-frame clones, some missing. The sample has 350,000 to 500,000 clones; roughly 90% are singletons. Sequencing was carried out using PBMCs or T cells enriched from blood (not recorded which). All receptors derive from a woman between 18 and 29 years old who had been exposed to COVID-19.

The chain is built from TRBV18 and TRBJ1-2; 7 bases are a match to TRBD1. The CDR3 is 12 residues long. Germline V gives CDR1 KGHSH, CDR2 LQKENI. Trimming took 3 bases from V and 6 from J; bases not matched to a gene: 1. The CDR3: CASSPDRDGYTF. The CDR3 DNA is TGTGCCAGCTCACCCGACAGGGATGGCTACACCTTC.

CDR3 region: CASSVEPGVDEAFF. Written as DNA, the CDR3 is TGTGCCAGCAGCGTAGAGCCCGGGGTGGATGAAGCTTTCTTT. The rearrangement links TRBV9 to TRBJ1-1, with D unresolved. The CDR3 runs to 14 residues. The germline V and J ends were trimmed by 0 bases and 7 bases, with 13 bases remaining between them. Germline V gives CDR1 SGDLS, CDR2 YYNGEE.

V is TRBV9 and J is TRBJ2-7, with D perhaps matching TRBD2 (5 bases). The germline V gene encodes CDR1 SGDLS and CDR2 YYNGEE. Trimming removed 4 bases from V and 4 bases from J, with 15 bases in between. This CDR3 comprises 14 residues. This CDR3 is CASSRTGSTYEQYF. CDR3 sequence (DNA): TGTGCCAGCAGCCGGACGGGGTCTACGTACGAGCAGTACTTC. Full variable domain (rest looked up from reference TRBV9 and TRBJ2-7): DSGVTQTPKHLITATGQRVTLRCSPRSGDLSVYWYQQSLDQGLQFLIQYYNGEERAKGNILERFSAQQFPDLHSELNLSSLELGDSALYFCASSRTGSTYEQYFGPGTRLTVT.

The CDR3 nucleotides are TGTGCCAGCAGCTTAGAGGCAGGGACTGGAAACACCATATATTTT. Amino acids: CASSLEAGTGNTIYF. The J gene is TRBJ1-3, the V gene TRBV7-9, with a tentative D call TRBD1 (5 bases). The CDR3 runs 15 residues. CDR1 and CDR2 (germline): SEHNR, FQNEAQ (reference sequence). Deletions cut 1 base from V and 2 bases from J, with 9 bases between. Full variable domain (remainder filled in from reference TRBV7-9 and TRBJ1-3): DTGVSQNPRHKITKRGQNVTFRCDPISEHNRLYWYRQTLGQGPEFLTYFQNEAQLEKSRLLSDRFSAERPKGSFSTLEIQRTEQGDSAMYLCASSLEAGTGNTIYFGEGSWLTVV.

The chain couples TRBV6-5 to TRBJ1-2; a weak D match, TRBD1 (6 bases). Germline V gene lookup returns CDR1 MNHEY and CDR2 SVGAGI. The V end lost 9 bases, the J end lost 2 bases, and 13 bases lay between the germline ends. The CDR3 is made up of 13 amino acids. This CDR3 is CARRRQDNYGYTF. CDR3 nucleotide sequence: TGTGCCAGAAGGAGACAGGACAACTATGGCTACACCTTC.